This passage covers 18 T cell receptor beta chains from one sample sequenced in a study of T cell responses to AZD1222 COVID-19 vaccine. Sequencing used immunoSEQ multiplex PCR; TCRdb keeps in-frame clones, though not all of them. The sample lists 180,000 or so clones; approximately 90% were seen once. The material was peripheral blood, obtained 28 days after the second AZD1222 dose. These receptors originate from an adult who received the AZD1222 COVID-19 vaccine.

This chain joins TRBV6-2 or TRBV6-3 and TRBJ2-3; 9 positions agree with TRBD1. Unmatched junction bases numbered 8, after V lost 4 bases and J lost 3 bases. The CDR3 has 16 residues. Germline V CDR1 and CDR2: MNHEY, SVGEGT. The DNA of the CDR3 is TGTGCCAGCAGTTCCCAGGGGACAGGGAGAACAGATACGCAGTATTTT. It translates to CASSSQGTGRTDTQYF.

CDR3 in DNA: TGTGCCAGCAGCTTGGGTCAGGGGGAATTTGATTCACCCCTCCACTTT. It yields the protein CASSLGQGEFDSPLHF. The genes are TRBV5-4 and TRBJ1-6; TRBD1 aligns across 7 bases. Germline lookup yields CDR1 SGHNT and CDR2 YYREEE (reference sequence). V gave up 0 bases and J gave up 8 bases; unmatched junction bases: 8. This CDR3 has 16 residues.

CDR3 nucleotide sequence: TGTGCCAGCAGTTCAGCGGGAGGAAGAGAGCAGTTCTTC. This translates into CASSSAGGREQFF. The genes are TRBV25-1 and TRBJ2-1, with 9 bases identical to TRBD2. V lost 5 bases, J lost 10 bases, and 6 bases stayed unmatched. The CDR3 has 13 amino acids. Germline V gene data show CDR1 as MGHDK and CDR2 as SYGVNS.

This chain joins TRBV19 and TRBJ2-7; 7 bases agree with TRBD2. The CDR3 spans 14 residues. Trimming at V came to 4 bases and at J to 2 bases, leaving 5 bases not matched to a gene. From germline, CDR1 is LNHDA and CDR2 SQIVND (reference sequence). The CDR3 region is CASSRGGATYEQYF. The CDR3 bases are TGTGCCAGTAGTAGGGGAGGGGCCACCTACGAGCAGTACTTC.

The J gene is TRBJ2-7, the V gene TRBV7-9, with 8 bases matching TRBD1. The CDR3 contains 13 residues. J gave up 0 bases and V 10 bases, and 5 bases lay outside the gene matches. Germline assignment: CDR1 SEHNR and CDR2 FQNEAQ (reference sequence). This chain's CDR3 is CAIPGTGSYEQYF. CDR3 in DNA: TGTGCCATCCCTGGGACAGGCTCCTACGAGCAGTACTTC.

This chain uses TRBV28 with TRBJ2-1; 9 bases line up with TRBD2. The CDR3 is 14 amino acids. Per germline, CDR1 MDHEN and CDR2 SYDVKM. This CDR3 is CAARNQAGGSEQFF. In nucleotides, the CDR3 is TGTGCAGCCCGGAATCAGGCGGGAGGGTCTGAGCAGTTCTTC.

This clone has a handful of counts. The chain couples TRBV7-9 to TRBJ1-1; no clear D. This CDR3 comprises 14 residues. Looked up from germline, CDR1 is SEHNR and CDR2 is FQNEAQ (reference sequence). The V and J ends lost 3 bases and 3 bases respectively, with 11 bases between them. CDR3: CASSFRLVDTEAFF. For the CDR3, the DNA is TGTGCCAGCAGCTTCAGGCTGGTCGACACTGAAGCTTTCTTT.

CDR3 in DNA: TGTGCCAGTACCTTGGGGACAGGGCGGCCATATGAGCAGTTCTTC. Translating it yields CASTLGTGRPYEQFF. V usage is TRBV19 and J usage is TRBJ2-1; 9 nucleotides agree with TRBD1. Germline CDR1 and CDR2: LNHDA and SQIVND (reference sequence). CDR3 size: 15 residues. With 7 bases clipped from V and 8 bases from J, the junction kept 12 bases outside the gene matches.

The V call is TRBV10-3, the J call TRBJ1-5, with D unclear. The CDR3 loop spans 15 amino acids. V gave up 3 bases and J gave up 5 bases, with 14 bases separating them. Looked up from germline, CDR1 is ENHRY and CDR2 is SYGVKD. The CDR3 nucleotides read TGTGCCATCAGTGAAGGCAGGATTTTGGATCAGCCCCAGCATTTT. It encodes CAISEGRILDQPQHF.

This clone was recorded once. J is TRBJ1-2 and V is TRBV28; D may be TRBD1 (5 bases). Germline loops: CDR1 MDHEN, CDR2 SYDVKM. This CDR3 has 12 residues. V lost 8 bases, J lost 6 bases, and 13 bases lay in between. CDR3 region: CASLRVPDGYTF. CDR3 nucleotides: TGTGCCAGCCTCAGGGTTCCTGATGGCTACACCTTC.

The chain links TRBV27 to TRBJ1-6, with 10 positions matching TRBD1. CDR1 is MNHEY, CDR2 SMNVEV, per germline (reference sequence). The V and J ends lost 5 bases and 9 bases, in that order; junction bases with no gene match: 7. This CDR3 has 15 residues. CDR3 coding DNA: TGTGCCAGCAGTAGGGACAGGGGACCGTCTTCACCCCTCCACTTT. This gives the protein CASSRDRGPSSPLHF.

The rearrangement uses TRBV20-1 and TRBJ2-7; D remains unclear. CDR3 size: 11 residues. The ends were cut back, 3 bases at V and 6 bases at J, with 9 bases in the middle. Per the germline V gene, CDR1 is DFQATT and CDR2 is SNEGSKA (reference sequence). CDR3 protein: CSARVAGEQYF. The CDR3 region has the DNA TGCAGTGCTAGGGTTGCTGGCGAGCAGTACTTC.

This clone appeared a few times. V usage is TRBV7-3 and J usage is TRBJ2-1, with D perhaps TRBD2 (6 bases). V lost 4 bases to trimming and J lost 7 bases, with 20 bases between them. The CDR3 is 16 residues long. Looked up from germline, CDR1 is SGHTA and CDR2 is FQGTGA. CDR3 amino acids: CASSSSLAGWGNEQFF. CDR3 sequence (DNA): TGTGCCAGCAGCTCCTCACTAGCTGGATGGGGTAATGAGCAGTTCTTC.

This sequence joins TRBV6-5 and TRBJ1-5; no definite D call. The V end lost 6 bases, the J end lost 0 bases, and 12 bases lay between the germline ends. Germline-derived CDR1 and CDR2 are MNHEY and SVGAGI. This CDR3 has 15 residues. Here the CDR3 reads CASRPDTYSNQPQHF. The CDR3 DNA reads as TGTGCCAGCAGACCCGACACGTATAGCAATCAGCCCCAGCATTTT.

The chain joins TRBV21-1 to TRBJ2-7; the table's D call TRBD2 went unverified against the DNA. TRBV21-1 represents a pseudogene. The length of the CDR3 is 14 residues. DNA for the CDR3: TGTGCCAGCGCCAAAGAATCTCGTACCTACGAGCAGTACTTC. Its protein is CASAKESRTYEQYF.

The chain carries TRBV7-9 and TRBJ2-3, with TRBD2 as a possible D gene (5 bases). The CDR3 is made up of 15 amino acids. With 5 bases removed from V and 2 bases from J, the gap between germline ends came to 14 bases. Germline loops: CDR1 SEHNR, CDR2 FQNEAQ (reference sequence). CDR3 in DNA: TGTGCCAGCAGCCGACCGGGATCGAACACAGATACGCAGTATTTT. It translates to CASSRPGSNTDTQYF.

V gene TRBV9 combines with J gene TRBJ2-1; possible D gene TRBD2, 6 bases. Germline loops: CDR1 SGDLS, CDR2 YYNGEE. The CDR3 length is 15 residues. Deletions cut 0 bases from V and 4 bases from J, with 11 bases between. CDR3 sequence: CASSVDGAGYNEQFF. For the CDR3, the DNA is TGTGCCAGCAGCGTAGATGGGGCGGGATACAATGAGCAGTTCTTC.

The count of this clone is one. This chain links TRBV13 with TRBJ1-4, with 7 nucleotides matching TRBD1. Trimming took 5 bases from V and 0 from J; bases not matched to a gene: 9. The CDR3 spans 17 residues. Germline values: CDR1 PRHDT, CDR2 FYEKMQ (reference sequence). CDR3 protein: CASSPRTGSATNEKLFF. The CDR3 bases are TGTGCCAGCAGCCCCAGGACAGGAAGTGCAACTAATGAAAAACTGTTTTTT. The full variable domain, completed using reference TRBV13 and TRBJ1-4, is AAGVIQSPRHLIKEKRETATLKCYPIPRHDTVYWYQQGPGQDPQFLISFYEKMQSDKGSIPDRFSAQQFSDYHSELNMSSLELGDSALYFCASSPRTGSATNEKLFFGSGTQLSVL.